These 8 T cell receptor beta chains were sequenced from one sample in a study of cytotoxic CD8 clonotypes in ibrutinib-treated CLL. This table comes from immunoSEQ multiplex PCR, and its TCRdb copy is limited to in-frame clones, with some not included. The sample has some 130,000 clones; 70% to 90% are singletons. This sample comprised PBMCs, obtained after 24 months of ibrutinib treatment. These receptors all come from a human donor with chronic lymphocytic leukemia.

V is TRBV7-8 and J is TRBJ1-1; maybe TRBD1 (6 bases). V lost 4 bases to trimming and J lost 5 bases, with 11 bases between them. Per the germline V gene, CDR1 is SGHVS and CDR2 is FQNEAQ. This CDR3 has 13 residues. CDR3 nucleotides: TGTGCCAGCAGCTACACAGGGATAACTGAAGCTTTCTTT. The encoded protein is CASSYTGITEAFF.

DNA of the CDR3: TGTGCCAGTAGTGCGCCGACAGGGATAGGACGGCCCCAGCATTTT. It encodes CASSAPTGIGRPQHF. The chain links TRBV19 to TRBJ1-5, with 7 bases matching TRBD1. The length of the CDR3 is 15 residues. V was clipped by 5 bases and J by 9 bases; unmatched bases: 13. The germline gives CDR1 LNHDA, CDR2 SQIVND (reference sequence).

This clone was observed a few times. The V and J genes are TRBV5-1 and TRBJ1-1; 7 nucleotides agree with TRBD1. V lost 1 base to trimming and J lost 2 bases; unmatched junction nucleotides: 5. The length of the CDR3 is 15 residues. Germline CDR1 SGHRS, CDR2 YFSETQ. The CDR3 DNA sequence: TGCGCCAGCAGCTTGTTAGGACAGGACAACACTGAAGCTTTCTTT. It encodes CASSLLGQDNTEAFF. Supplemented by reference TRBV5-1 and TRBJ1-1, the full variable domain reads KAGVTQTPRYLIKTRGQQVTLSCSPISGHRSVSWYQQTPGQGLQFLFEYFSETQRNKGNFPGRFSGRQFSNSRSEMNVSTLELGDSALYLCASSLLGQDNTEAFFGQGTRLTVV.

The chain couples TRBV7-6 to TRBJ2-7; D is tentatively TRBD1 or TRBD2 (5 bases each). The CDR3 extends over 15 amino acids. Germline V gives CDR1 SGHVS, CDR2 FNYEAQ. V gave up 2 bases and J gave up 2 bases, with 13 bases separating them. The CDR3: CASSLRDGQTYEQYF. The CDR3 nucleotides are TGTGCCAGCAGCTTAAGGGACGGTCAAACCTACGAGCAGTACTTC.

This clone came up a few times. The chain links TRBV29-1 to TRBJ1-1; D remains unclear. CDR3 length: 14 residues. V was shortened by 7 bases and J by 1 base, with 16 bases between the two germline ends. In germline, CDR1 is SQVTM, CDR2 ANQGSEA. CDR3 region: CSAELDLGNTEAFF. CDR3 nucleotide sequence: TGCAGCGCCGAATTGGACCTGGGGAACACTGAAGCTTTCTTT.

The chain recombines TRBV19 with TRBJ1-3, with unresolved D. CDR3 size: 16 residues. Trimming left V 3 bases short and J 0 bases short, with 12 bases between. The germline gives CDR1 LNHDA, CDR2 SQIVND (reference sequence). The CDR3 region is CASSMRSGVSGNTIYF. DNA for the CDR3: TGTGCCAGTAGTATGAGGTCAGGAGTCTCTGGAAACACCATATATTTT.

The V and J genes are TRBV6-4 and TRBJ2-2; no firm D call. Per the germline V gene, CDR1 is MRHNA and CDR2 is SNTAGT. The CDR3 extends over 13 amino acids. V lost 4 bases and J 2 bases, leaving 5 bases between the germline ends. CDR3 bases: TGTGCCAGCAGTGGACAAAACACCGGGGAGCTGTTTTTT. It specifies CASSGQNTGELFF.

The rearrangement links TRBV7-2 to TRBJ1-1, with D tentatively TRBD1 (6 bases). This CDR3 has 14 amino acids. Germline V lookup: CDR1 SGHTA, CDR2 FQGNSA. The V end lost 3 bases, the J end lost 5 bases, and 13 bases lay between the germline ends. CDR3 residues: CASSLYPGATEAFF. The CDR3 nucleotides are TGTGCCAGCAGCTTGTATCCGGGGGCTACTGAAGCTTTCTTT.